The source of this T cell receptor beta chain is a study of molecular identifiers for immune sequencing clone quantification. Findings and limits, study-wide: Over 98% of effector molecules, but under 1% in naive cells, were held by clones with more than 20 RNA copies.

This clonotype was observed at least ten times. The antigen is unknown. TCRdb reprocessed the PCR reads with MiXCR, giving one entry per CDR3 protein. The sample yields about 300,000 distinct CDR3 sequences, about 20% seen once. Libraries for naive CD8 T cells, which were made from around 18,000 to 910,000 sorted cells, drew on 10%, 30% or 50% of the RNA. The sequence came from a human donor in good health. Some libraries in this study had Jurkat cell RNA spiked in. Material: naive CD8+ T cells from blood, with Jurkat cell RNA spiked in. Subset defined: FACS-sorted CD8+CD4-CCR7+CD45RA+ naive T cells.

The CDR3 region is CASSELDRTSPGDTQYF. In DNA form, the CDR3 reads TGTGCCAGCAGTGAATTAGACAGAACCTCGCCTGGAGATACGCAGTATTTT. The genes are TRBV25-1 and TRBJ2-3, with a possible D match to TRBD1 (5 bases). V was trimmed by 1 base and J by 5 bases, leaving 19 bases between them. Germline-derived CDR1 and CDR2 are MGHDK and SYGVNS. The CDR3 extends over 17 amino acids.